Reported below is one T cell receptor (beta chain). This clonotype was detected ten times or more. The antigen this receptor binds is unknown. The sample holds no much larger clone one base away, and base qualities are not on file. These data originate in a study of T cells in Graves' hyperthyroidism and ophthalmopathy (dated by TCRdb to the late 2010s). Regarding the research as a whole: Peripheral blood was collected at initial diagnosis, before any treatment. Thyroid tissue and blood T-cell repertoires from more than 5 Graves' hyperthyroidism patients were also compared in the study. To identify distinguishing TCR V-J signatures, a discovery cohort of about 100 patients was used, comprising some 45 with Graves' ophthalmopathy and some 60 with stable Graves' hyperthyroidism. According to the paper, TCR Vbeta CDR3 sequencing was carried out on some 130 peripheral blood samples, which came from 40 to 45 ophthalmopathy, around 75 hyperthyroidism and about 17 progressor patients. For training and testing, the 80 to 100 patients in the discovery cohort were randomly divided in a 7:3 ratio. Prospective prediction of ophthalmopathy was tested in an independent validation cohort of 18 to 20 hyperthyroidism patients and some 17 patients who later progressed to ophthalmopathy. Once sampling was done, hyperthyroidism patients were given methimazole at a starting dose of 30 mg daily, whereas ophthalmopathy patients were given high-dose intravenous methylprednisolone.

Ophthalmopathy patients had moderately to severely active disease, with a Clinical Activity Score of 3 or more, a NOSPECS grade of 4 or more, and a disease duration of less than 3 months. Any patient with an uncontrolled infection, another autoimmune disease, pregnancy or lactation was excluded. Diagnoses were based on clinical symptoms, serum thyroxine and TRAb, thyroid ultrasound and orbital computed tomography. PBMCs were isolated from 7.5 to 10 ml of fresh peripheral blood by Ficoll-Paque density gradient centrifugation. Total RNA was extracted with Trizol reagent, and quality was checked on an Agilent 2100 Bioanalyzer. Findings and caveats that apply to the study as a whole: Most expanded thyroid clonotypes (frequency above 0.001) were also found in blood, which suggests that blood repertoires may mirror thyroid immune responses. A 13 V-J signature model separated ophthalmopathy from stable hyperthyroidism, with approximately 86% sensitivity and around 84% specificity in cross-validation and 80%/75% in testing. Sample size was not statistically predetermined, and investigators were not blinded to group allocation. In validation, the model predicted progression to ophthalmopathy a median of roughly six months before onset, with approximately 68% sensitivity and roughly 79% specificity.

The TCR beta CDR3 regions were amplified from RNA transcripts. A first-round RT-PCR of the TCR CDR3 used the HTBI primer set with the Qiagen OneStep RT-PCR kit. A second multiplex PCR round built the libraries, followed by size selection and purification. Paired-end sequencing of the libraries was performed with 100 bp reads on an Illumina HiSeq2000. The authors processed their data as follows. SOAPnuke was used to process the raw data, with reads discarded if the reads contained adapters or uncalled bases, had a mean Phred below 15, or lacked an exact constant-primer or identifier match. High-quality paired reads were merged with COPE v1.2.5, and unique nucleotide sequences were defined as clonotypes. MiTCR v1.1 was used to align clonotypes to the IMGT TRBV, TRBD and TRBJ reference segments. The analysis included only V-J combinations with a frequency above 0.0001, which together covered approximately 99% of the repertoires. A TCS score was defined as the ratio of F50 (clonal expansion) to E x V (chaos), with BLOSUM62-based TCRdist applied between CDR3 peptides within each V-J. Welch's t-statistics and random forest reduced around 520 V-J features to under 15, which were used in a naive Bayes classifier (R e1071). Starting from the raw public reads, TCRdb applied fastp trimming at Q25, assembled clones with MiXCR and retained in-frame beta chains. Rows are combined by CDR3 protein, so each entry shows the most common genes and DNA. The V and J calls come from TCRdb's annotation, not from the publication. The sample profile shows hundreds of thousands of distinct CDR3 sequences; about 20% of them were found once. The leading ten clones occupy 47% of the sample.

The sequencing input was blood. The clonotype originates from a man aged 40-49 years with Graves' ophthalmopathy.

The CDR3 sequence is CSARSIRGVDGYTF. The DNA sequence is as follows: TGCAGTGCTAGAAGCATTAGGGGGGTGGATGGCTACACCTTC. The chain couples TRBV20-1 to TRBJ1-2; matching of 6 bases hints at TRBD1 as the D gene. The CDR3 has 14 amino acids, counting the end cysteine and phenylalanine. Only the CDR3 part of the read is kept: 42 bases, read in frame from the first base. V sheds 2 bases and J sheds 6 bases, leaving 16 bases between their ends. CDR1 and CDR2, looked up from the germline V gene (reference sequence), are DFQATT and SNEGSKA.